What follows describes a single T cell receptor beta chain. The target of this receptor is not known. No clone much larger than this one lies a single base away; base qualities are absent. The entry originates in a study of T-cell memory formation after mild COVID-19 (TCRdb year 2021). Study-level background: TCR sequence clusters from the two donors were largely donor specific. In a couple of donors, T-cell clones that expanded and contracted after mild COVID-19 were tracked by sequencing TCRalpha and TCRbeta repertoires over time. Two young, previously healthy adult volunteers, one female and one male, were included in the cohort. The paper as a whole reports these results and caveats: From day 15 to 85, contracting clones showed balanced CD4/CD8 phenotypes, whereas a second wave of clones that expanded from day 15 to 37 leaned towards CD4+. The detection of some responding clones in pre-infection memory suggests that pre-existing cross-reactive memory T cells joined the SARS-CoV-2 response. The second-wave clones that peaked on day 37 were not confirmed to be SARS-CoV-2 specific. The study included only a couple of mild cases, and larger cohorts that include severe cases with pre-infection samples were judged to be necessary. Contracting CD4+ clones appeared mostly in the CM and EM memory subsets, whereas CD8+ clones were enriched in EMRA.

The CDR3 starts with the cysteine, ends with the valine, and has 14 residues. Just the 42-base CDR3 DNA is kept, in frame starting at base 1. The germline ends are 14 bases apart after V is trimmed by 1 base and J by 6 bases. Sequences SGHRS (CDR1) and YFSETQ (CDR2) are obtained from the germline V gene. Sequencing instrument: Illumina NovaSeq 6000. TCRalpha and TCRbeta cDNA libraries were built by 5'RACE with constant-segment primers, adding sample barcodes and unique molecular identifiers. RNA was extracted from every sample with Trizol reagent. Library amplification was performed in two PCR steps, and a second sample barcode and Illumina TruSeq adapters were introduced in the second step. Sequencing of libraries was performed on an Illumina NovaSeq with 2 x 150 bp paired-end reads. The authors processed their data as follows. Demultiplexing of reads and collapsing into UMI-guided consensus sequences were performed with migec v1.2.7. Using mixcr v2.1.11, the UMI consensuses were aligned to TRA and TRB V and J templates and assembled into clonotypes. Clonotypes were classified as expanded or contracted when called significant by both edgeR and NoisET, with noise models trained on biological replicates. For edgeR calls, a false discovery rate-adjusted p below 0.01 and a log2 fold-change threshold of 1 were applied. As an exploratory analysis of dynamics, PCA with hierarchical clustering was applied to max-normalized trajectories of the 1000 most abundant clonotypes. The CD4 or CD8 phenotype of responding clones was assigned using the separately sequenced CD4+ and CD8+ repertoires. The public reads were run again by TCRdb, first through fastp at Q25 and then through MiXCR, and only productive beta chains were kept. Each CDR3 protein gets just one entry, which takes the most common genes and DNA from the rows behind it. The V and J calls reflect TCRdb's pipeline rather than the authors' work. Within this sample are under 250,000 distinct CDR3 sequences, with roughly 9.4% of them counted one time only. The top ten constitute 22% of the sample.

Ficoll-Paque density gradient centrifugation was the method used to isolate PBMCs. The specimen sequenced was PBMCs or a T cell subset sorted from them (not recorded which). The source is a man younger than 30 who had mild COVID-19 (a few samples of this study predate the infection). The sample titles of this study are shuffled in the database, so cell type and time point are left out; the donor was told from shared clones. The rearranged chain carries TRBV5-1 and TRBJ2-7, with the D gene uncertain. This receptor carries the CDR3 CASSLSGRSGEQYV. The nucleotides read TGCGCCAGCAGCTTGTCAGGCAGATCAGGCGAGCAGTACGTC.